This T cell receptor (beta chain) is from a study of blood T cell repertoires in COVID-19 (dated by TCRdb to 2020 to 2022). Study-wide context: The collaborator samples originated in the United States, Italy and Spain and spanned the acute and convalescent phases of COVID-19. Where available, HLA class I and class II types were obtained from metadata supplied by the sample provider rather than from assay-based typing. Deeply sampled blood TCRbeta repertoires from subjects exposed to, actively infected with, or recovered from COVID-19 were included in the dataset. The samples were drawn from two sources: the first 160 participants of the ongoing ImmuneRACE study, and approximately 1,300 subjects contributed by 6 global collaborators. The repertoires were released in a freely available public database meant as a resource for research on the immune response to SARS-CoV-2. The sample metadata nearly always contained a de-identified subject ID, COVID-19 status, age in years and sex. The prospective study material was composed of cDNA or gDNA derived from T cells, B-cell-depleted T cells, or PBMCs.

TCRbeta CDR3 regions were amplified from genomic DNA by means of the immunoSEQ Assay, a bias-controlled multiplex PCR. The original pipeline was this. Within the assay, amplification of reference gene primers was used to estimate how many nucleated cells each sample contained. To quantify the absolute abundance of each unique TCRbeta CDR3 rearrangement, sequence reads were collapsed and filtered. For each sample, productive Simpson clonality was calculated as the square root of Simpson's diversity index across productive rearrangements. Drawn from immuneACCESS, this table holds only the in-frame rearrangements with V and J called that TCRdb kept. Clones are partly lost; checked studies trace under half to an unresolved V gene and leave the rest unexplained. That table gives V, J and clone size, and the DNA gave D and trimming. The sample has fewer than 120,000 clones on record, less than 85% of them singletons. Around 4% of the sample belongs to the ten largest clones.

Each collaborating institution followed its own protocols to collect whole blood in K2EDTA tubes. For TCRbeta analysis, collaborators shipped samples as frozen whole blood, isolated PBMCs, or DNA extracted from either of those sample types. About this clone itself: The antigen it recognizes is unknown. Base quality data are lacking; no much larger clone is found one base away.

Study-level results and caveats: Clinical and demographic metadata were provided uncurated, with the amount varying by source and participant.

From its cysteine to its phenylalanine, the CDR3 spans 14 amino acids. Only the CDR3 portion is preserved as DNA: 42 bases, with reading frame beginning at the first base. Sequences LGHDT (CDR1) and YNNKEL (CDR2) are obtained from the germline V gene (reference sequence). The germline ends are 10 bases apart after V is trimmed by 1 base and J by 9 bases. Here the chain combines TRBV3-1 (or the pseudogene TRBV3-2) and TRBJ1-6, with no confidently assigned D gene. Sequenced material: peripheral blood. The source is a woman aged 80 or over with acute or convalescent COVID-19. The nucleotides read TGTGCCAGCAGCCAAGTTTCCAACGGTTCACCCCTCCACTTT. The encoded protein is CASSQVSNGSPLHF.